These 21 T cell receptor beta chains originate from one sample sequenced in a study of post-analysis software for immune sequencing data. Study-level findings and limits: Controls had lower frequencies than patients of about 5 TRBV segments, which included TRBV5-6, TRBV5-1 and TRBV20-1.

For these TCRs, the target antigens are not known. The library was made from cDNA and included unique molecular identifiers. MiXCR, run by TCRdb on the PCR reads, gives a single entry per CDR3 protein. Here the sample spans more than 350,000 distinct CDR3 sequences, 39% being singletons. Input material: blood. Source of these receptors: a girl aged 2 to 9 with multiple sclerosis.

This clonotype was seen a handful of times. The rearrangement uses TRBV9 and TRBJ2-3, with 9 positions matching TRBD1. Germline CDR1 reads SGDLS; CDR2 reads YYNGEE. The length of the CDR3 is 16 residues. Germline trimming cut 2 bases from V and 2 bases from J; bases unmatched to any gene: 6. In DNA, the CDR3 is TGTGCCAGCAGCGTCGGACAGGGGAGGACCACAGATACGCAGTATTTT. Translating gives CASSVGQGRTTDTQYF.

This sequence joins TRBV5-1 and TRBJ1-6, with TRBD1 as a possible D gene (5 bases). V lost 0 bases to trimming and J lost 7 bases, with 14 bases between them. This CDR3 comprises 16 residues. Germline V CDR1 and CDR2: SGHRS, YFSETQ. The CDR3 loop reads CASSLDGQGLNSPLHF. The CDR3, as DNA: TGCGCCAGCAGCTTGGATGGGCAGGGCCTGAATTCACCCCTCCACTTT.

This clonotype was observed a handful of times. As DNA, the CDR3 is TGTGCCAGCAGTTACCCACGACGACTAGCGGGAGTAGAAGAGACCCAGTACTTC. Its protein is CASSYPRRLAGVEETQYF. The chain joins TRBV6-2 or TRBV6-3 to TRBJ2-5; 12 bases match TRBD2. With 2 bases clipped from V and 3 bases from J, the junction kept 10 bases outside the gene matches. From germline, CDR1 is MNHEY and CDR2 SVGEGT. The CDR3 extends over 18 amino acids.

The V gene is TRBV28, the J gene TRBJ1-5; D unresolved. V was clipped by 6 bases and J by 4 bases, with 10 bases between them. The germline V gene has CDR1 MDHEN and CDR2 SYDVKM. The CDR3 is 13 amino acids. The CDR3 region is CASRAPANQPQHF. Here the CDR3 DNA reads TGTGCCAGCAGGGCCCCGGCGAATCAGCCCCAGCATTTT.

This chain uses TRBV6-5 with TRBJ2-3; tentatively, D is TRBD2 (5 bases). The CDR3 has 13 amino acids. Germline V gene lookup returns CDR1 MNHEY and CDR2 SVGAGI. V was shortened by 6 bases and J by 6 bases, with 13 bases between the two germline ends. In DNA form, the CDR3 reads TGTGCCAGCAGCACGGACTGGACGGATACGCAGTATTTT. Translated, it gives CASSTDWTDTQYF.

The chain uses TRBV6-2 or TRBV6-3 and TRBJ2-1; unclear D gene. This CDR3 has 12 residues. The germline V and J ends were trimmed by 8 bases and 7 bases, with 12 bases remaining between them. Germline V gene lookup returns CDR1 MNHEY and CDR2 SVGEGT. The CDR3 DNA is TGTGCCAGCGCAACCGGCCGAAATGAGCAGTTCTTC. It encodes CASATGRNEQFF.

This sequence joins TRBV20-1 and TRBJ2-3; 8 nucleotides align to TRBD2. The trim removed 4 bases at V and 2 bases at J, leaving 5 bases unmatched. The CDR3 spans 14 residues. The germline V gene encodes CDR1 DFQATT and CDR2 SNEGSKA (reference sequence). This CDR3 is CSANRGGSTDTQYF. The CDR3, as DNA: TGCAGTGCTAACCGGGGGGGGTCCACAGATACGCAGTATTTT.

This clonotype was recorded a few times. The chain is built from TRBV6-5 and TRBJ2-7; D remains unclear. CDR3 length: 14 amino acids. The germline V gene has CDR1 MNHEY and CDR2 SVGAGI. V gave up 5 bases and J gave up 3 bases, with 14 bases separating them. CDR3 sequence reads: CASSPRILGYEQYF. CDR3 nucleotides: TGTGCCAGCAGTCCCAGGATATTGGGCTACGAGCAGTACTTC.

The rearrangement joins TRBV5-1 to TRBJ2-1, with TRBD2 matching 11 bases. The germline CDR1 and CDR2 sequences are SGHRS and YFSETQ. This CDR3 contains 18 residues. V shed 2 bases and J 4 bases; nucleotides not matched to a gene: 11. CDR3 sequence reads: CASSLIMTSGDAYNEQFF. DNA for the CDR3: TGCGCCAGCAGCTTAATTATGACTAGCGGGGACGCTTACAATGAGCAGTTCTTC.

The rearrangement joins TRBV13 to TRBJ1-2; 9 nucleotides match TRBD1. The CDR3 loop spans 16 amino acids. Germline V gene sequence: CDR1 PRHDT, CDR2 FYEKMQ (reference sequence). J lost 0 bases, V lost 1 base, and 3 bases had no gene match. In nucleotides, the CDR3 is TGTGCCAGCAGCTTAGCGGGGACAGGGCCTAACTATGGCTACACCTTC. Translation: CASSLAGTGPNYGYTF.

V gene TRBV28 combines with J gene TRBJ2-7; D may match TRBD1 or TRBD2 (5 bases each). V shed 5 bases and J shed 7 bases, with 21 bases lying between them. The CDR3 covers 15 residues. The germline CDR1 and CDR2 sequences are MDHEN and SYDVKM. The CDR3 DNA sequence: TGTGCCAGCAGTCAGCAGCAGGGTTCGGGGTCAGAGCAGTACTTC. Translation: CASSQQQGSGSEQYF.

The V call is TRBV5-8, the J call TRBJ2-1, with D unresolved. The CDR3 has 15 amino acids. The V gene lost 1 base and the J gene lost 8 bases, with 16 bases spanning the gap. In germline, CDR1 is SGHTS, CDR2 YDEGEE. The CDR3 bases are TGTGCCAGCAGCTTGTGGCAGGAATGGATCGATGAGCAGTTCTTC. Translation: CASSLWQEWIDEQFF.

This clonotype has just a few counts. V is TRBV10-3 and J is TRBJ2-5; D call uncertain. With 2 bases removed from V and 3 bases from J, the gap between germline ends came to 13 bases. The germline V gene encodes CDR1 ENHRY and CDR2 SYGVKD. CDR3 length equals 15 residues. This CDR3 reads CAISEMVRQKETQYF. In nucleotides, the CDR3 is TGTGCCATCAGTGAGATGGTTCGGCAGAAAGAGACCCAGTACTTC.

This clonotype was picked up one time. The chain combines TRBV10-3 with TRBJ1-1, with a possible D match to TRBD1 (5 bases). Germline lookup yields CDR1 ENHRY and CDR2 SYGVKD. V lost 8 bases, J lost 4 bases, and 26 bases lay in between. This CDR3 spans 17 amino acids. CDR3 amino acids: CAIQASYGAPRATEAFF. The CDR3 nucleotides are TGTGCCATCCAAGCCTCTTACGGTGCTCCCAGGGCCACTGAAGCTTTCTTT.

Turning to this clonotype: This may be a read error: a much more frequent sequence differs by one nucleotide. The chain has TRBV28 and TRBJ2-7, with 10 bases fitting TRBD2. Germline CDR1 reads MDHEN; CDR2 reads SYDVKM. The ends lost 4 bases at V and 3 bases at J; junction bases unmatched: 9. This CDR3 is built from 16 residues. The CDR3 DNA reads TGTGCCAGCAGTTCCACCGCTAGCGGGAGAGGCTACGAGCAGTACTTC. This encodes CASSSTASGRGYEQYF.

The chain employs TRBV20-1 and TRBJ2-7; a possible D gene is TRBD1 (6 bases). The germline CDR1 and CDR2 sequences are DFQATT and SNEGSKA (reference sequence). The CDR3 length is 14 residues. V dropped 0 bases and J dropped 6 bases, with 15 bases sitting between them. The CDR3 spells CSAREGAGACEQYF. In DNA, the CDR3 is TGCAGTGCTAGAGAGGGGGCAGGGGCATGCGAGCAGTACTTC.

A word on this clonotype: This may stem from a read error, because a much larger clone lies one nucleotide away. The V and J genes are TRBV7-2 and TRBJ2-1; no firm D call. The J call may be wrong; the DNA end is better matched by TRBJ2-7. The germline CDR1 and CDR2 sequences are SGHTA and FQGNSA. The CDR3 has 12 residues. The CDR3 DNA reads TGTGCCAGCTGCCCACCCGGGCTAAAGCAGTACTTC. It yields the protein CASCPPGLKQYF.

The chain is built from TRBV20-1 and TRBJ1-6; 9 bases fit TRBD1. Germline CDR1 and CDR2: DFQATT and SNEGSKA (reference sequence). The CDR3 sequence is 14 residues long. V was pared by 6 bases and J by 10 bases, with 10 bases of the junction left unmatched. The CDR3 DNA is TGCAGTGCGAGTTCCGGGACAGGGAGCTCACCCCTCCACTTT. Translation: CSASSGTGSSPLHF.

This clonotype was recorded a few times. V usage is TRBV2 and J usage is TRBJ2-1, with no clear D. The CDR3 has 15 residues. Germline-derived CDR1 and CDR2 are SNHLY and FYNNEI. V lost 5 bases, J lost 0 bases, and 11 bases lay in between. CDR3 coding DNA: TGTGCCAGCAGTTTAACATTGATCTCCTACAATGAGCAGTTCTTC. Translating gives CASSLTLISYNEQFF. Full variable domain (remainder filled in from reference TRBV2 and TRBJ2-1): EPEVTQTPSHQVTQMGQEVILRCVPISNHLYFYWYRQILGQKVEFLVSFYNNEISEKSEIFDDQFSVERPDGSNFTLKIRSTKLEDSAMYFCASSLTLISYNEQFFGPGTRLTVL.

In its sample, this clonotype was seen a few times. The rearrangement links TRBV6-6 to TRBJ2-3; 14 bases line up with TRBD2. The CDR3 totals 16 residues. The J segment lost 4 bases and the V segment lost 6 bases, leaving 6 bases of the junction unmatched. Germline CDR1 MNHNY, CDR2 SVGAGI (reference sequence). This CDR3 reads CASRRTSGRRSDTQYF. The CDR3, as DNA: TGTGCCAGCAGGCGGACTAGCGGGAGGCGGTCAGATACGCAGTATTTT.

V and J are TRBV28 and TRBJ1-2; possible D gene TRBD1, 5 bases. The germline V and J ends were trimmed by 1 base and 5 bases, with 14 bases remaining between them. The CDR3 spans 15 residues. Germline V CDR1 and CDR2: MDHEN, SYDVKM. This chain's CDR3 is CASSLSLAGSYGYTF. In DNA form, the CDR3 reads TGTGCCAGCAGTTTATCTCTGGCAGGGAGTTATGGCTACACCTTC.